This T cell receptor (beta chain) was identified in a study of blood T cells in healthy people across ages (dated by TCRdb to 2015 to 2017). Study-level background: In model experiments, template switching captured roughly one uniquely barcoded TCR beta cDNA molecule for every two T cells. Using deep sequencing normalized with unique cDNA molecular identifiers, the study measured how TCR beta repertoire diversity changes with age. Donors were grouped into four age groups: young (average about 15 years), middle-aged (39), aged (around 60) and long-lived (approximately 81). To avoid experimental bias, donors of different ages were randomly spread across the sequencing lanes. Two additional independent replicas of 1 million unique cDNA reads from the same blood draw were analyzed for two donors (one aged 18 to 30 and one aged 80 or older). Results the study describes overall, beyond this receptor: The CMV infection status of donors was not known, potentially confounding age-related changes in expanded clonotypes. Since profiling was done on bulk unsorted PBMCs, naive and antigen-experienced compartments could not be conclusively compared. There was a strong correlation between observed TCR beta diversity and the percentage of naive T cells measured by flow cytometry. Compared with the aged group, the long-lived group had more naive CD4+ T cells, fewer expanded clones and increased TCR diversity, a pattern suggesting age selection. Observed TCR beta diversity per million T cells fell roughly linearly with age, and a significant reduction was already apparent by age roughly 40. Estimates of total diversity based on one million sequenced T cells were considered lower bounds and underestimates.

To prepare the library, 5' RACE was applied. Data came from an Illumina HiSeq 2500. A second PCR of roughly 7 to 11 cycles was run with a J-beta primer mix and a sample-barcoded 5' primer. A unique molecular identifier was introduced onto each TCR beta cDNA molecule by a template-switch 5' adaptor carrying 12 random nucleotides. Each sample yielded at least 3 million CDR3-containing paired-end reads. All of the RNA was converted into first-strand cDNA using the Mint cDNA synthesis kit, with a TRBC-specific oligonucleotide serving as the primer. Following uracil-DNA glycosylase treatment, a first 18-cycle PCR with universal primers M1SS and BC2_uni_R was performed on all cDNA. In the paper's pipeline: For normalization, 1 million high-quality reads were randomly selected from each sample, with every read carrying a distinct molecular identifier. Reads sharing molecular identifiers were discarded rather than binned into consensus sequences. MiTCR, run with a Q25 quality threshold and the strictest error-elimination algorithm, handled CDR3 identification, clonotype clustering and error correction. A nonparametric unseen species model with Euler transformation was used to estimate lower-bound total TCR beta diversity. TCRdb ran its own pipeline on the public reads, namely fastp trimming at Q25 and MiXCR clone calling, and kept in-frame beta chains. Entries that share a CDR3 protein sequence are merged under the most common genes and DNA. These V and J calls are TCRdb output, not the study's own analysis. Recorded for this sample are about 1,600,000 distinct CDR3 sequences; 42% of them occurred a single time. 7.9% of the sample lies in the top ten.

This clonotype showed up just a few times. It lacks a known antigen. Per-base qualities were not stored, and no clone one base away is much larger. Donors were around 37 systemically healthy Caucasian individuals from Russia aged roughly 6 to 100 years. Each donor gave ten milliliters of peripheral blood, collected into EDTA-treated Vacutainer tubes. PBMCs were isolated by Ficoll-Paque density-gradient centrifugation, with at least 6 million obtained per sample. Trizol reagent was used to extract total RNA from PBMCs, with at least 5 micrograms per sample. The percentages of naive CD45RAhigh/CD27high T cells were determined by flow cytometry on a PBMC aliquot from every donor. The sample was blood. The sequence came from a woman aged 18-29 years in good health.

The CDR3 protein is CSASAGGSTDTQYF. The sequenced DNA: TGCAGTGCCTCAGCGGGAGGGAGCACAGATACGCAGTATTTT. The rearrangement combines TRBV20-1 with TRBJ2-3; TRBD2 aligns with 10 central bases. CDR1 DFQATT and CDR2 SNEGSKA are derived from the germline V gene (reference sequence). V is cut back by 6 bases and J by 0 bases, with 3 bases in the junction unmatched. Including the terminal cysteine and phenylalanine, the CDR3 comprises 14 residues. Of the read, only the CDR3 DNA is kept; its 42 bases are in frame from base 1.